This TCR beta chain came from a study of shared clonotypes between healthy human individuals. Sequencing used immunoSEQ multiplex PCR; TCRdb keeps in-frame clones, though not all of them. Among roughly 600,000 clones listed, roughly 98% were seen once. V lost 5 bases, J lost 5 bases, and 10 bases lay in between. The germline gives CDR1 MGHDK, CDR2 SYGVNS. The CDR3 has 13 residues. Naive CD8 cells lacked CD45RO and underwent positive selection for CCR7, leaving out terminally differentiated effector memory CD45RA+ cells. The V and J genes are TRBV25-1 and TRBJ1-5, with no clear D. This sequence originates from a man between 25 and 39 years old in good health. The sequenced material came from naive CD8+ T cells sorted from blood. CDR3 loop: CASSNEGHQPQHF. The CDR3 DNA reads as TGTGCCAGCAGTAATGAGGGTCATCAGCCCCAGCATTTT.